The 23 T cell receptor beta chains given below trace back to one sample, sequenced in a study of cytomegalovirus exposure and HLA in healthy donors. The PCR employed 60 Vbeta primers together with 13 Jbeta primers. Profiled with immunoSEQ multiplex PCR; TCRdb holds only in-frame clones, not every one. The table lists around 90,000 clones, 85% of them singletons, with around 7% in the top ten. The sample was PBMCs. Every receptor here comes from a man aged 40-50 years in good health and CMV-seropositive.

Of note for this clone: At one of its ends the junction is not consistent with the germline gene, which may arise from a read error. The genes are TRBV7-7 and TRBJ2-1, with D possibly being TRBD1 (5 bases). Per the germline V gene, CDR1 is SSHAT and CDR2 is FNYEAQ (reference sequence). The CDR3 is 13 amino acids. The chain's CDR3 is CASSSDSLTEQFF. The DNA of the CDR3 is TGTGCTAGCAGCTCAGACAGCCTCACTGAGCAGTTCTTC.

This clone was counted between two and nine times. Germline and junction disagree at one end, which may indicate a read error. The chain joins TRBV6-6 to TRBJ1-1, with TRBD1 matching 7 bases. The germline CDR1 and CDR2 sequences are MNHNY and SVGAGI (reference sequence). The CDR3 extends over 14 amino acids. CDR3 bases: TGTGCCAGCAGATACTCCGGGACAGAGGTAGAAGCTTTCTTT. Protein: CASRYSGTEVEAFF.

J is TRBJ2-7 and V is TRBV7-3, with D possibly being TRBD1 (6 bases). CDR1 SGHTA and CDR2 FQGTGA come from the germline V gene. Trimming pared 0 bases from V and 1 base from J, leaving 22 bases between. The CDR3 loop spans 19 amino acids. CDR3 sequence (DNA): TGTGCCAGCAGCTTAACTACCCTTGGCCGGACAGAGGATTCCTACGAGCAGTACTTC. This sequence encodes CASSLTTLGRTEDSYEQYF.

This clone was found a few times. CDR3 loop: CASSSETVYGYTF. In nucleotides, the CDR3 is TGTGCCAGTAGTAGCGAGACAGTCTATGGCTACACCTTC. This sequence joins TRBV19 and TRBJ1-2, with D possibly TRBD1 on 5 matching bases. V lost 4 bases and J 4 bases, leaving 10 bases between the germline ends. Germline V gene data show CDR1 as LNHDA and CDR2 as SQIVND (reference sequence). The CDR3 is 13 amino acids.

This chain uses TRBV18 with TRBJ2-5, with D perhaps TRBD1 (6 bases). The germline CDR1 and CDR2 sequences are KGHSH and LQKENI. CDR3 size: 16 residues. V was clipped by 0 bases and J by 1 base, with 12 bases between them. The CDR3 spells CASSPPGRGLQETQYF. The CDR3 bases are TGTGCCAGCTCACCACCCGGCAGGGGCCTCCAAGAGACCCAGTACTTC.

The chain couples TRBV29-1 to TRBJ2-7, with a possible D match to TRBD2 (6 bases). The CDR3 covers 12 residues. Per the germline V gene, CDR1 is SQVTM and CDR2 is ANQGSEA. Trimming took 7 bases from V and 3 from J, leaving 13 bases between them. This chain's CDR3 is CSALGEVYEQYF. CDR3 nucleotides: TGCAGCGCCCTGGGGGAGGTCTACGAGCAGTACTTC.

The CDR3 sequence is CASSTHGGAGSTDTQYF. The CDR3 DNA follows: TGTGCCAGCAGCACTCATGGGGGGGCAGGGAGCACAGATACGCAGTATTTT. The chain is built from TRBV9 and TRBJ2-3, with D possibly matching TRBD2 (7 bases). V lost 4 bases and J 0 bases, leaving 18 bases between the germline ends. The CDR3 length is 17 residues. The germline gives CDR1 SGDLS, CDR2 YYNGEE.

The J gene is TRBJ1-6, the V gene TRBV25-1; weak D call: TRBD1 (5 bases). Per the germline V gene, CDR1 is MGHDK and CDR2 is SYGVNS. The CDR3 runs to 15 residues. Trimming took off 7 bases at V and 2 bases at J, with 12 bases between the two ends. The CDR3 DNA follows: TGTGCCAGCAAGCAGGGTCAACCCTATAATTCACCCCTCCACTTT. This translates into CASKQGQPYNSPLHF.

V is TRBV6-1 and J is TRBJ2-7; D not resolved. The CDR3 consists of 13 residues. Trimming took off 0 bases at V and 5 bases at J, with 8 bases between the two ends. The germline CDR1 and CDR2 sequences are MNHNS and SASEGT. The CDR3 loop is CASSEATVNEQYF. The DNA of the CDR3 is TGTGCCAGCAGTGAAGCCACTGTTAACGAGCAGTACTTC.

CDR3 protein: CASRQGAGNYGYTF. The DNA of the CDR3 is TGTGCCAGCAGGCAGGGGGCTGGGAACTATGGCTACACCTTC. The chain has TRBV2 and TRBJ1-2; 8 positions agree with TRBD1. CDR1 and CDR2 from the germline V gene are SNHLY and FYNNEI. The CDR3 has 14 amino acids. The ends lost 6 bases at V and 2 bases at J; junction bases unmatched: 5.

This clone was detected once. The J gene is TRBJ2-2, the V gene TRBV28, with TRBD2 identical over 7 bases. CDR3 length equals 15 residues. The trim removed 6 bases at V and 6 bases at J, leaving 10 bases unmatched. CDR1 and CDR2 (germline): MDHEN, SYDVKM. The CDR3 spells CASSTVGGRAGELFF. In nucleotides, the CDR3 is TGTGCCAGCAGCACGGTCGGGGGGAGGGCCGGGGAGCTGTTTTTT.

The sample holds one count of this clone. J is TRBJ2-7 and V is TRBV10-2; D unresolved. V was trimmed by 0 bases and J by 0 bases, leaving 18 bases between them. Germline CDR1 WSHSY, CDR2 SAAADI. This CDR3 spans 18 amino acids. In DNA, the CDR3 is TGCGCCAGCAGTGAGTCGATTCTTAGTTATCGTAGCTCCTACGAGCAGTACTTC. Protein sequence: CASSESILSYRSSYEQYF.

This clone showed up just a few times. The chain links TRBV9 to TRBJ2-1; TRBD2 might be the D (6 bases). The V gene's germline CDR1 is SGDLS and CDR2 YYNGEE. This CDR3 has 15 amino acids. V was trimmed by 4 bases and J by 4 bases, leaving 15 bases between them. The CDR3 nucleotides read TGTGCCAGCAGCTTCGGGAGATCAGGGTACAATGAGCAGTTCTTC. Translating gives CASSFGRSGYNEQFF.

This rearrangement joins TRBV6-6 to TRBJ2-3; 9 nucleotides match TRBD2. The germline V gene has CDR1 MNHNY and CDR2 SVGAGI (reference sequence). The trim removed 10 bases at V and 5 bases at J, leaving 16 bases unmatched. The CDR3 extends over 16 amino acids. CDR3 in amino acids: CATQQNLAGVGDTQYF. The CDR3 region has the DNA TGTGCCACGCAACAAAACTTAGCGGGGGTGGGAGATACGCAGTATTTT.

The chain joins TRBV29-1 to TRBJ2-2; 12 positions agree with TRBD2. Germline CDR1 SQVTM, CDR2 ANQGSEA. V lost 7 bases, J lost 1 base, and 7 bases stayed unmatched. CDR3 length: 16 amino acids. The CDR3 sequence: CSASGLAGKNTGELFF. CDR3 DNA: TGCAGCGCCTCGGGACTAGCGGGCAAGAACACCGGGGAGCTGTTTTTT.

The chain uses TRBV10-3 and TRBJ1-1; D remains unclear. The CDR3 has 12 amino acids. CDR1 ENHRY and CDR2 SYGVKD come from the germline V gene. V shed 3 bases and J shed 5 bases, with 7 bases lying between them. The CDR3 sequence: CAISEKPTEAFF. The CDR3 nucleotides are TGTGCCATCAGTGAAAAGCCGACTGAAGCTTTCTTT.

V usage is TRBV7-8 and J usage is TRBJ2-3; the match to TRBD2 covers 7 bases. The germline CDR1 and CDR2 sequences are SGHVS and FQNEAQ. Trimming removed 1 base from V and 6 bases from J; junction bases left unmatched: 4. The CDR3 extends over 14 amino acids. The CDR3 loop is CASSLVETSDTQYF. In nucleotides, the CDR3 is TGTGCCAGCAGCTTAGTCGAGACTAGCGATACGCAGTATTTT.

The rearrangement links TRBV7-2 to TRBJ1-6; tentative D call: TRBD1 (6 bases). The CDR3 is 15 residues long. CDR1 SGHTA and CDR2 FQGNSA come from the germline V gene. Deletions cut 0 bases from V and 8 bases from J, with 11 bases between. The CDR3 region is CASSLAPGQYSPLHF. The DNA of the CDR3 is TGTGCCAGCAGCTTAGCTCCGGGACAATATTCACCCCTCCACTTT.

The rearrangement joins TRBV5-1 to TRBJ2-2; TRBD1 aligns across 9 bases. CDR1 SGHRS and CDR2 YFSETQ come from the germline V gene. With 3 bases clipped from V and 7 bases from J, the junction kept 13 bases outside the gene matches. The CDR3 length is 17 residues. The CDR3 nucleotides read TGCGCCAGCAGCTGGGACGGACAGGGGAAGGCGGGCGGGGAGCTGTTTTTT. Translated, it gives CASSWDGQGKAGGELFF.

The chain couples TRBV7-9 to TRBJ1-1; D unresolved. Germline V gives CDR1 SEHNR, CDR2 FQNEAQ (reference sequence). This CDR3 has 12 residues. Trimming stripped 5 bases from V and 12 bases from J, with 16 bases between. The CDR3: CASSLRDSKTFF. The CDR3 nucleotides are TGTGCCAGCAGCCTTCGGGATTCGAAAACTTTCTTT.

The V and J genes are TRBV4-1 and TRBJ1-2, with D possibly TRBD1 on 5 matching bases. Germline V lookup: CDR1 MGHRA, CDR2 YSYEKL. The CDR3 runs 15 residues. V was clipped by 5 bases and J by 4 bases, with 17 bases between them. CDR3 sequence (DNA): TGCGCCAGCAGCAAAGGGACTCCAATCCCCTATGGCTACACCTTC. Translation: CASSKGTPIPYGYTF.

For the CDR3, the DNA is TGTGCCAGTAGTAGGAACTCCCGGGTCCCGCGTTCGGCACACAATGAGCAGTTCTTC. It translates to CASSRNSRVPRSAHNEQFF. The chain combines TRBV19 with TRBJ2-1; D gene ambiguous. This CDR3 comprises 19 residues. Trimming shortened V by 4 bases and J by 5 bases, and 27 bases separated the two germline ends. Germline V lookup: CDR1 LNHDA, CDR2 SQIVND (reference sequence).

CDR3 in amino acids: CASRADRGANYGYTF. Here the CDR3 DNA reads TGTGCCAGCAGAGCGGACAGGGGGGCCAACTATGGCTACACCTTC. The rearrangement links TRBV7-9 to TRBJ1-2, with 10 bases aligning to TRBD1. V shed 6 bases and J 2 bases; nucleotides not matched to a gene: 6. The germline gives CDR1 SEHNR, CDR2 FQNEAQ (reference sequence). CDR3 length equals 15 residues.